This T cell receptor (beta chain) was captured in a study of response to subunit inactivated influenza vaccine. This CDR3 has 16 amino acids. Germline values: CDR1 SGHRS, CDR2 YFSETQ. V shed 1 base and J shed 2 bases, with 14 bases lying between them. In TCRdb, the RT-PCR reads were re-called with MiXCR into one record per CDR3 protein. The table shows around 500,000 distinct CDR3 sequences, with approximately 11% occurring only once. This clonotype was found a few times. Here the sequenced sample was PBMCs from blood, taken 45 days after vaccination. This chain uses TRBV5-1 with TRBJ2-3, with a weak D call TRBD2 (5 bases). The TCR was taken from a man aged 45 to 65 who received an inactivated influenza vaccine. CDR3: CASSLTGGGPTDTQYF. The CDR3 DNA reads TGCGCCAGCAGCTTGACGGGCGGAGGACCCACAGATACGCAGTATTTT.